This TCR beta chain is from a study of blood T cell repertoires in COVID-19. The wider study: COVID-19 samples from acute and convalescent phases originated in the United States, Italy and Spain. T cells, B-cell-depleted T cells, or PBMCs provided the cDNA or gDNA that served as material.

Germline V gene sequence: CDR1 SGHRS, CDR2 YFSETQ. The length of the CDR3 is 14 residues. V was pared by 0 bases and J by 4 bases, with 10 bases between. Original data processing: The authors estimated nucleated cell counts from reference gene primer amplification. Clones were sequenced by immunoSEQ multiplex PCR, and TCRdb holds only the in-frame ones, with some missing. The V and J calls and clone size were taken over from that table, and D and trimming were inferred from the DNA. The sample holds approximately 120,000 clones, roughly 72% seen once. The V gene is TRBV5-1, the J gene TRBJ2-5; the D gene is possibly TRBD1 (6 bases). This sequence was found in a man aged 55 to 70 with acute or convalescent COVID-19. Sequenced material: peripheral blood. CDR3 sequence (DNA): TGCGCCAGCAGCTTGGTAGGGGGTCCAGAGACCCAGTACTTC. This codes for CASSLVGGPETQYF.